This TCR beta chain emerged from a study of T cell responses to AZD1222 COVID-19 vaccine (dated by TCRdb to about 2021). In the study overall: A total of just over 230 trial participants underwent TCR sequencing, of whom approximately 200 had received two doses of AZD1222 and about 25 had received two doses of the MenACWY control vaccine. Trial participants were enrolled by age into subgroups of 18-55, 56-69 and 70-plus years, and about 150, 27 and 61 TCR-sequenced participants, respectively, were included in these subgroups.

As concerns this clone: Its antigen is currently not known. No base quality information exists; no much larger clone differs at one position.

From a lookup of the germline V gene, CDR1 and CDR2 are SGHRS and YFSETQ. Reading from cysteine to phenylalanine, the CDR3 counts 13 amino acids. Just the 39-base CDR3 DNA is kept, in frame starting at base 1. A distance of 12 bases separates the germline ends of V and J, which lose 4 bases and 4 bases respectively. Points the paper makes about the study in general: CD4 TCRs associated with the vaccine covered the entire spike protein, and the dominant responses were in regions 160-218 and 743-854. The 56-69-year group was small, and its depth increase did not reach significance, likely because of low power. After two AZD1222 doses, both the breadth and the depth of spike-specific TCRs were significantly higher than at day 0 and than in MenACWY recipients. Because no day 14 peak-response samples were available, the repertoires could be characterized only after the peak T cell response. Conclusions about previously exposed vaccinees are limited because only a handful of AZD1222 recipients were SARS-CoV-2 seropositive at baseline. Reportedly, close to half of the unique spike-specific TCRs recognized epitopes lying outside the regions that are mutated in the B.1.351 and B.1.1.7 variants. Participants were mostly white British and included more females than males, and it was suggested by the authors that clonal diversity may have been underestimated.

The meaning of the sample's time point label: about 28 days (+/-7) after the second vaccine dose. AZD1222 recipients with second doses at about 4 weeks or about 12 weeks were pooled, because spike-specific TCR depth and breadth did not differ between schedules. Vaccinee samples came from UK trials COV001 and COV002, including a single-blind randomized controlled phase 2/3 trial of AZD1222 (ChAdOx1 nCoV-19) in healthy adults. Trial participant PBMC samples were collected at day 0 and day 28 after the second dose for TCRbeta chain sequencing. The CDR3 regions of human TCRbeta chains were analyzed by immunosequencing. In the original analysis: TCRs in the repertoires were compared against a reference library of SARS-CoV-2-specific TCRs that had been generated with the MIRA antigen-specificity platform. Breadth was defined as the fraction of unique TCRs that were SARS-CoV-2-associated. Depth was defined as the fraction of total T cells that were SARS-CoV-2-associated. Each spike-specific TCR was assigned to its reactive spike region and to a CD4 or CD8 class using the MIRA data. Log10-transformed breadth and depth values were compared by one-way ANOVA with Sidak's multiple comparisons tests. The table was pulled from immuneACCESS by TCRdb, which kept in-frame rearrangements only. Such tables lose some clones; where checked, under half of the loss comes from unresolved V genes, and the rest has no known cause. V, J and clone size are those of that table, while D and trimming were read from the DNA. Recorded for this sample are more than 85,000 clones; 85% to 95% of them occurred a single time. The top ten clonotypes cover 2.5% to 3% of the sample.

The sequencing here drew on peripheral blood, taken 28 days after the second AZD1222 dose. This clonotype was sampled from an adult who received the AZD1222 COVID-19 vaccine. The chain joins TRBV5-1 to TRBJ2-7; the D gene identity is not certain. The CDR3 region: CASSPDGSYEQYF. Here is the DNA: TGCGCCAGCAGCCCGGACGGGTCATACGAGCAGTACTTC.